This TCR beta chain was recovered during a study of blood T cell repertoires in COVID-19. About the study: The cDNA or gDNA used as material had been derived from T cells, B-cell-depleted T cells, or PBMCs.

The V gene end was trimmed by 5 bases and the J gene end by 5 bases; junction bases not matched to a gene: 6. This CDR3 has 15 residues. Germline CDR1 is SGHVS and CDR2 is FNYEAQ. In the source study's methods: Amplification with reference gene primers provided the estimates of nucleated cell counts. TCRdb's table, derived via immunoSEQ multiplex PCR, lists solely in-frame clones and lacks some. V and J calls and clone size are as listed in that table; D and trimming were resolved from the DNA. This repertoire shows approximately 77,000 clones, more than 80% found once; its top ten account for around 5.2%.

This TCR derives from a woman between 65 and 79 years old with acute or convalescent COVID-19. What was sequenced was peripheral blood. The rearrangement joins TRBV7-6 to TRBJ2-3; 11 bases fit TRBD2. CDR3 DNA: TGTGCCAGCAGCCCGACTAGCGGGGTAGGAGATACGCAGTATTTT. Translating it yields CASSPTSGVGDTQYF.